Shown below are 3 T cell receptor beta chains from a single sample sequenced in a study of blood T cell repertoires in COVID-19. Profiling relied on immunoSEQ multiplex PCR, and the TCRdb table lists in-frame clones only, not all of them. The sample carries fewer than 250,000 clones, about 86% recorded once. What was sequenced was peripheral blood. These receptors were obtained from a woman between 45 and 65 years old with acute or convalescent COVID-19.

This chain links TRBV11-2 with TRBJ2-7, with a possible D match to TRBD2 (5 bases). The CDR3 consists of 16 residues. Germline V lookup: CDR1 SGHAT, CDR2 FQNNGV. Deletions cut 2 bases from V and 3 bases from J, with 17 bases between. CDR3 bases: TGTGCCAGCAGCTTAACGGGGAGAAGGGCTGGCTACGAGCAGTACTTC. As protein: CASSLTGRRAGYEQYF.

The chain has TRBV20-1 and TRBJ1-2; the D gene is possibly TRBD1 (6 bases). V was clipped by 3 bases and J by 5 bases, with 16 bases between them. Per germline, CDR1 DFQATT and CDR2 SNEGSKA (reference sequence). The CDR3 sequence is 14 residues long. CDR3 sequence reads: CSASQDSTLYGYTF. The CDR3 DNA reads as TGCAGTGCTAGTCAGGACAGCACCCTTTATGGCTACACCTTC.

The gene calls are TRBV6-5 and TRBJ2-3; D remains ambiguous. Germline lookup yields CDR1 MNHEY and CDR2 SVGAGI. V was clipped by 2 bases and J by 4 bases, with 7 bases between them. The CDR3 covers 13 residues. This CDR3 reads CASSYVGADTQYF. The CDR3 nucleotides read TGTGCCAGCAGTTACGTGGGCGCAGATACGCAGTATTTT.